The clone carrying this T cell receptor beta chain was detected ten times or more. Its target is not known. The data stem from a study of T cells in Graves' hyperthyroidism and ophthalmopathy. Points from the study as a whole: Most expanded thyroid clonotypes above 0.001 recurred in blood. Ophthalmopathy stood apart from stable hyperthyroidism in a 13 V-J model.

Graves' hyperthyroidism showing no ophthalmopathy progression within 18 months was considered stable. Uncontrolled infection, other autoimmune disease, pregnancy or lactation disqualified patients from enrolment. RNA transcripts provided the source from which TCR beta CDR3 regions were amplified. TCR CDR3 regions were first amplified by RT-PCR with HTBI primers. TCRdb reanalysed the multiplex PCR reads using MiXCR and keeps one entry per CDR3 protein. The data show roughly 380,000 distinct CDR3 sequences, 19% seen once. Specimen: blood. The receptor's source is a woman under 30 with Graves' hyperthyroidism.

The CDR3 protein is CASSPDRSNSYGYTF. The DNA for the CDR3 is TGTGCCAGCAGCCCCGACAGGTCGAATTCGTATGGCTACACCTTC. The rearrangement links TRBV28 to TRBJ1-2, with D possibly TRBD1 on 6 matching bases. The CDR3 length is 15 residues. The germline V gene has CDR1 MDHEN and CDR2 SYDVKM. V gave up 6 bases and J gave up 5 bases, with 19 bases separating them.